What follows are 2 T cell receptor beta chains derived from one specimen sequenced in a study of OX40 agonist ivuxolimab in advanced cancers. Sequencing used immunoSEQ multiplex PCR; TCRdb keeps in-frame clones, though not all of them. Of about 70,000 clones in the sample, 86% were seen once. This specimen consisted of CD4+ or CD8+ T cells sorted from blood, obtained in a trial of the OX40 agonist ivuxolimab. Receptor source: an adult with an advanced solid tumor such as melanoma, head and neck, liver or kidney cancer.

V and J are TRBV28 and TRBJ1-2; TRBD1 aligns across 7 bases. CDR3 length: 15 residues. Germline trimming cut 7 bases from V and 4 bases from J; bases unmatched to any gene: 12. Per germline, CDR1 MDHEN and CDR2 SYDVKM. The CDR3 loop reads CASTSLRDRSYGYTF. The CDR3 DNA follows: TGTGCCAGCACCTCCCTCCGGGACAGATCCTATGGCTACACCTTC.

The genes are TRBV11-2 and TRBJ2-1, with a weak D call TRBD2 (5 bases). This CDR3 has 15 amino acids. Germline loops: CDR1 SGHAT, CDR2 FQNNGV. Trimming took off 0 bases at V and 8 bases at J, with 14 bases between the two ends. Here the CDR3 reads CASSLDGITGDEQFF. The CDR3 bases are TGTGCCAGCAGCTTAGATGGTATTACCGGGGATGAGCAGTTCTTC.